The clone carrying this T cell receptor beta chain was found many times. Its antigen is undetermined. One junction end disagrees with the germline gene, perhaps due to a read error. This specimen belongs to a study of T cells in Graves' hyperthyroidism and ophthalmopathy. Whole-study results and caveats: Most clonotypes expanded in thyroid above 0.001 were likewise present in blood.

Template material for amplifying TCR beta CDR3 regions consisted of RNA transcripts. Initially, a first-round RT-PCR of the TCR CDR3 employed the HTBI primer set. TCRdb itself ran the multiplex PCR reads through MiXCR, one entry per CDR3 protein. The sample shows a few hundred thousand distinct CDR3 sequences, roughly 50% of them seen only once. Newly diagnosed hyperthyroidism, duration under 2 months, in patients aged 18 to 65. For the diagnoses, clinical symptoms, serum thyroxine and TRAb, thyroid ultrasound and orbital computed tomography were used. This receptor was identified in a woman in her late teens or twenties with Graves' hyperthyroidism. Sequenced material: peripheral blood or thyroid tissue (not recorded which).

The DNA of the CDR3 is TGCGCCAGCAGCTTGCAACCGGGGGAGACTGAAGCTTTCTTT. This encodes CASSLQPGETEAFF. This chain uses TRBV7-9 with TRBJ1-1, with D perhaps matching TRBD1 (5 bases). Germline-derived CDR1 and CDR2 are SEHNR and FQNEAQ (reference sequence). This CDR3 region has 14 residues.